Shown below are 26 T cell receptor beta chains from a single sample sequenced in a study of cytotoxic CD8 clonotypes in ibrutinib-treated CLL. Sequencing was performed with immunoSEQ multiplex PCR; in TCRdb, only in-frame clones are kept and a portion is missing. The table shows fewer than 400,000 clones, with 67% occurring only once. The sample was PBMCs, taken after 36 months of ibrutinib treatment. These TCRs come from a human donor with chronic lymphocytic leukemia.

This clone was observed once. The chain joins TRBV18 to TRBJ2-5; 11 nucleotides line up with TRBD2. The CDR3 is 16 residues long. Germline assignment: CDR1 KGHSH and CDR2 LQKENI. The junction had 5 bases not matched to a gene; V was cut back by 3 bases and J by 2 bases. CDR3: CASSPRLAGRQETQYF. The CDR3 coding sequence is TGTGCCAGCTCACCCCGACTAGCGGGGAGACAAGAGACCCAGTACTTC.

The CDR3: CASSPLQGIIPGANVLTF. In DNA form, the CDR3 reads TGTGCCAGCTCACCACTACAGGGGATTATTCCTGGGGCCAACGTCCTGACTTTC. J is TRBJ2-6 and V is TRBV18, with 7 bases aligning to TRBD1. Unmatched junction bases numbered 8, after V lost 1 base and J lost 2 bases. The length of the CDR3 is 18 residues. The germline gives CDR1 KGHSH, CDR2 LQKENI.

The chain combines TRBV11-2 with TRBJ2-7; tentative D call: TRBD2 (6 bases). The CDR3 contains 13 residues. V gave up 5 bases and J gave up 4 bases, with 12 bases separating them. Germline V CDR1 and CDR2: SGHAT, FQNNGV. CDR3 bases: TGTGCCAGCAGCATCGGAGGGCCTTACGAGCAGTACTTC. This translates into CASSIGGPYEQYF.

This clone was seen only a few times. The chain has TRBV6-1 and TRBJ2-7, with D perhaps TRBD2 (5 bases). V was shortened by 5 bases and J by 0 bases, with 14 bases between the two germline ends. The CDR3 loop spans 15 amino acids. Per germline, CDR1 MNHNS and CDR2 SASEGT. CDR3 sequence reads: CASSWVRGSSYEQYF. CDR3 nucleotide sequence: TGTGCCAGCAGTTGGGTACGGGGAAGCTCCTACGAGCAGTACTTC.

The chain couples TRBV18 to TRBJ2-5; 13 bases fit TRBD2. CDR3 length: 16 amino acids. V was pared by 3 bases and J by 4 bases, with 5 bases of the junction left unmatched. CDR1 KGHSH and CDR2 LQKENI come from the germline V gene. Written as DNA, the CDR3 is TGTGCCAGCTCACCCTCACTAGCGGGAGGGCGAGAGACCCAGTACTTC. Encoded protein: CASSPSLAGGRETQYF.

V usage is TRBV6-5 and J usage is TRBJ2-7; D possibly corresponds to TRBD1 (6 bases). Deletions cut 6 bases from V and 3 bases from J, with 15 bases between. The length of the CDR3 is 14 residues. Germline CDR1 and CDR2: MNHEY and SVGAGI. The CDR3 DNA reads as TGTGCCAGCAGAACAGTCAAAGGGGGCTACGAGCAGTACTTC. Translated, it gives CASRTVKGGYEQYF.

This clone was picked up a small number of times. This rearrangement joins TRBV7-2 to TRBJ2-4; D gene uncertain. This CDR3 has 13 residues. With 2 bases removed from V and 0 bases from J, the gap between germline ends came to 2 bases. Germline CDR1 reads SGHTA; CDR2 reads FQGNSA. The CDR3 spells CASSLLAKNIQYF. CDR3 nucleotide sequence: TGTGCCAGCAGCTTATTAGCCAAAAACATTCAGTACTTC.

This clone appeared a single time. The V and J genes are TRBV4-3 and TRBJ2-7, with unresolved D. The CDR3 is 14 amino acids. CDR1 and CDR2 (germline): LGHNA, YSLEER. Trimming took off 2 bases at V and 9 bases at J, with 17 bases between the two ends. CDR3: CASSQSRHSPWQYF. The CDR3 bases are TGCGCCAGCAGCCAATCCCGACATTCGCCATGGCAGTACTTC.

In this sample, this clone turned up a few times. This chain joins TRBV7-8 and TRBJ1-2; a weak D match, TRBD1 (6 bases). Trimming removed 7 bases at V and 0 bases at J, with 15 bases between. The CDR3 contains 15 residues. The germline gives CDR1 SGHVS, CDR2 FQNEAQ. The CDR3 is CASILQTGSNYGYTF. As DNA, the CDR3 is TGTGCCAGCATCCTTCAGACAGGCTCTAACTATGGCTACACCTTC.

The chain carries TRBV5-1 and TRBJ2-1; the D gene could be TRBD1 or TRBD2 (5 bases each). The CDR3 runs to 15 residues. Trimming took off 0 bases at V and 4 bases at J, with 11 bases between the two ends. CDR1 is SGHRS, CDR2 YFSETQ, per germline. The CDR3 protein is CASSLGDQQYNEQFF. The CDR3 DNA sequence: TGCGCCAGCAGCTTGGGGGACCAGCAGTACAATGAGCAGTTCTTC.

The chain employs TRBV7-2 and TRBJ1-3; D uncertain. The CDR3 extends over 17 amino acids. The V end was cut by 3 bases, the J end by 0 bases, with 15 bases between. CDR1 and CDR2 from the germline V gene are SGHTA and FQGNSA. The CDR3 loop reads CASSFWPDGSSGNTIYF. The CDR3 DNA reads TGTGCCAGCAGCTTCTGGCCGGACGGGAGCTCTGGAAACACCATATATTTT.

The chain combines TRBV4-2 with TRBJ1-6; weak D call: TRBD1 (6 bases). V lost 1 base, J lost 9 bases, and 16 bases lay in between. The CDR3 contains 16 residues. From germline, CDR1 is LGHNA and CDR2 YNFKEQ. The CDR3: CASSQGRGAQSSPLHF. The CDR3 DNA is TGTGCCAGCAGCCAAGGGCGGGGGGCGCAAAGTTCACCCCTCCACTTT.

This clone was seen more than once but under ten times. The CDR3 spells CASSGGLGSTYEQYF. Here the CDR3 DNA reads TGCGCCAGCAGTGGGGGGCTGGGTTCGACCTACGAGCAGTACTTC. The chain has TRBV10-1 and TRBJ2-7; a weak D match, TRBD1 (6 bases). This CDR3 has 15 amino acids. V shed 4 bases and J shed 2 bases, with 15 bases lying between them. Germline CDR1 is WNHNN and CDR2 is SYGVQD (reference sequence).

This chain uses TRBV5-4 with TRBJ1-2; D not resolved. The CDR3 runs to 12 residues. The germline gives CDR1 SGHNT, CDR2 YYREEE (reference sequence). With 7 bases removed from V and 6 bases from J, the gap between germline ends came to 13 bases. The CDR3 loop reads CASPSDGDGYTF. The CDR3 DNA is TGTGCCAGCCCGTCCGATGGGGATGGCTACACCTTC.

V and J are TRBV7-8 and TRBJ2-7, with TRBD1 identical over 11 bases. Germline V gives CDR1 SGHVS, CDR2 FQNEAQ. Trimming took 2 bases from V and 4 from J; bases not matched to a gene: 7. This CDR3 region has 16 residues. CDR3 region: CASSLYRTGGRYEQYF. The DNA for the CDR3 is TGTGCCAGCAGCTTATACCGGACAGGGGGCCGGTACGAGCAGTACTTC.

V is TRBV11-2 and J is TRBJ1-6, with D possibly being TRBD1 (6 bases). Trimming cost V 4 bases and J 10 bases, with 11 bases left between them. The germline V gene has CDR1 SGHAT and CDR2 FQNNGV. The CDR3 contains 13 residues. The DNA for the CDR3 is TGTGCCAGCAGCTACACAGGGAAATCACCCCTCCACTTT. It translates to CASSYTGKSPLHF.

CDR3 in DNA: TGTGCCAGCGCATTGGGGGGCTCTGGAAACACCATATATTTT. This translates into CASALGGSGNTIYF. The chain employs TRBV7-2 and TRBJ1-3; possibly TRBD1 for D (5 bases). Trimming removed 8 bases at V and 0 bases at J, with 11 bases between. The V gene's germline CDR1 is SGHTA and CDR2 FQGNSA. The CDR3 totals 14 residues.

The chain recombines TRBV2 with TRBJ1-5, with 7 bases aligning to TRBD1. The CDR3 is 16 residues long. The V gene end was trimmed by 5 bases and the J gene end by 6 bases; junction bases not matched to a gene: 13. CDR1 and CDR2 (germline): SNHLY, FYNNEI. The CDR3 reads CASSPTDYRGGQPQHF. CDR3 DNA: TGTGCCAGCAGTCCAACCGACTACAGGGGTGGTCAGCCCCAGCATTTT.

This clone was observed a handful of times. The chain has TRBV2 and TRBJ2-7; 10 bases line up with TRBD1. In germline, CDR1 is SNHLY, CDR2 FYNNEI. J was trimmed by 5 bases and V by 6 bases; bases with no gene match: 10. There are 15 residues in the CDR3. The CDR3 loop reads CASRFWTGGGDEQYF. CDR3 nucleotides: TGTGCCAGCAGATTCTGGACAGGGGGAGGGGACGAGCAGTACTTC.

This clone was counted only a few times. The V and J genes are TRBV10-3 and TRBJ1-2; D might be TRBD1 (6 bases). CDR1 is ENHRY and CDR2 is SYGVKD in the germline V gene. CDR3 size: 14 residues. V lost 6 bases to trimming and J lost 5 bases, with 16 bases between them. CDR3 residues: CAIRPEGGQYGYTF. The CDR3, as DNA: TGTGCCATCAGGCCTGAGGGGGGGCAGTATGGCTACACCTTC.

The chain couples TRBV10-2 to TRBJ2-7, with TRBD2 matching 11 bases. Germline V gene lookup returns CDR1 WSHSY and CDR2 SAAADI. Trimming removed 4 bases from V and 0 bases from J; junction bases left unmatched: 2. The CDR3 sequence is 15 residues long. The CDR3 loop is CASSGGTSGSYEQYF. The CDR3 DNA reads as TGCGCCAGCAGTGGAGGGACTAGCGGCTCCTACGAGCAGTACTTC.

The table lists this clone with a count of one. The CDR3 nucleotides read TGTGCCAGCAGCAAAGGCTACGAGCAGTACTTC. This encodes CASSKGYEQYF. V and J are TRBV21-1 and TRBJ2-7. TRBV21-1 is a listed pseudogene. This CDR3 region has 11 residues.

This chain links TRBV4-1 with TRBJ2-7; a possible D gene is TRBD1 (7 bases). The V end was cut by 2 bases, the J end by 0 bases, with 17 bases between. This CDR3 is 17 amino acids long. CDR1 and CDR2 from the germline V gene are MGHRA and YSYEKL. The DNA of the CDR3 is TGCGCCAGCAGCCAAAATCCCCGGCGGGACAGCTCCTACGAGCAGTACTTC. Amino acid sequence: CASSQNPRRDSSYEQYF.

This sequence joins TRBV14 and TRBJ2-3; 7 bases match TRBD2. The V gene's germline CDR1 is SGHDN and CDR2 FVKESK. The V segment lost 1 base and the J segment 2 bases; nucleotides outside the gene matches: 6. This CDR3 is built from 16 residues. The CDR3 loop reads CASSQAGGRFTDTQYF. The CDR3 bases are TGTGCCAGCAGCCAAGCGGGAGGCAGATTCACAGATACGCAGTATTTT.

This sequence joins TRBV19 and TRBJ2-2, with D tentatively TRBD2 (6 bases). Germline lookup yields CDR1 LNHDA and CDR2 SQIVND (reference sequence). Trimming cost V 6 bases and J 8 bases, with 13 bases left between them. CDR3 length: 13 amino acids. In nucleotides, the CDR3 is TGTGCCAGTAGACCGGGGGTGATTGGGGAGCTGTTTTTT. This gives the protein CASRPGVIGELFF.

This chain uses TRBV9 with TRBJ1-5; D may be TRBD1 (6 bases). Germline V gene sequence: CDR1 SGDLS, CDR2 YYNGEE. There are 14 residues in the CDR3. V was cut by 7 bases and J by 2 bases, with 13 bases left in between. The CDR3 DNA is TGTGCCAGCGGGGGGCCGAGTGGCAATCAGCCCCAGCATTTT. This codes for CASGGPSGNQPQHF.